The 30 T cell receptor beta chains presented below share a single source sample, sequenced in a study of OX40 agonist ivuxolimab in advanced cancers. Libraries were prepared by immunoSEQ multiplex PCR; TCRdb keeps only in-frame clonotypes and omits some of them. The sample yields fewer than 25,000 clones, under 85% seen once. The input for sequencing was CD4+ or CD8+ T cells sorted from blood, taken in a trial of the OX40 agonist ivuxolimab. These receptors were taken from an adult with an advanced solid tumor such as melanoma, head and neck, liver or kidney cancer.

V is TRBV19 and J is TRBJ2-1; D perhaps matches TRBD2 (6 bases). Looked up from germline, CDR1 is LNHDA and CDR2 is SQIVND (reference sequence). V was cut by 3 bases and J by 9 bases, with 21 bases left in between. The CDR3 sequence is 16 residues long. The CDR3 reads CASSIILTGGGGEQFF. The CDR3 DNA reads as TGTGCCAGTAGTATTATCCTGACCGGGGGAGGAGGTGAGCAGTTCTTC.

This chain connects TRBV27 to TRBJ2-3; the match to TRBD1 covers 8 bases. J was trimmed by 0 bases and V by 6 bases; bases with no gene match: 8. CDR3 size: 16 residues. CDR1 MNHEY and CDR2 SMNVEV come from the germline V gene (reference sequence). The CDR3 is CASSNRQGTSTDTQYF. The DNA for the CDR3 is TGTGCCAGCAGCAATAGACAGGGGACTAGCACAGATACGCAGTATTTT.

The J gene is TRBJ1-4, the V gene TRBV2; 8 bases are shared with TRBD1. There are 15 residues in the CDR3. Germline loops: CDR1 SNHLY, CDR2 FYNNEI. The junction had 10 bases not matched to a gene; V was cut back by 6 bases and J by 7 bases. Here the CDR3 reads CASRVGQGETEKLFF. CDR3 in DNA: TGTGCCAGCAGGGTAGGACAGGGTGAAACTGAAAAACTGTTTTTT.

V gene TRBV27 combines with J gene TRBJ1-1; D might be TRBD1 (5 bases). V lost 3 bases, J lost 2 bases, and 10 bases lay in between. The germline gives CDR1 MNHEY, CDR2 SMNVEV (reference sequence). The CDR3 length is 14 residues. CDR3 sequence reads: CASSFQGPNTEAFF. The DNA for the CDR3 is TGTGCCAGCAGTTTCCAGGGCCCCAACACTGAAGCTTTCTTT.

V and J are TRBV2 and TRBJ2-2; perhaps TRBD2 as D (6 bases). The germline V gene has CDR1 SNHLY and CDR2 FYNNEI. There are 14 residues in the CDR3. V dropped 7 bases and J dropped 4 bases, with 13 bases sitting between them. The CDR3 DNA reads TGTGCCAGCACCCTGGTGGGGGGCACCGGGGAGCTGTTTTTT. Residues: CASTLVGGTGELFF.

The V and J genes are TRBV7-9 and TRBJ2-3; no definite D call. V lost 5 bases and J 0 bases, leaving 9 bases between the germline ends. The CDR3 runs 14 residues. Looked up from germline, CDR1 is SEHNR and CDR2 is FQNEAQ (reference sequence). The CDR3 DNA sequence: TGTGCCAGCAGCCCGATAGACAGCACAGATACGCAGTATTTT. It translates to CASSPIDSTDTQYF.

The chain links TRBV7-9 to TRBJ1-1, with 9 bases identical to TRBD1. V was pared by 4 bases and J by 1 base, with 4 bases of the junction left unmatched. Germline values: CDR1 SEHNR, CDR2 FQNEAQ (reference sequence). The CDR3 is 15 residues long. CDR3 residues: CASSSPGQGNTEAFF. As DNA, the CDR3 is TGTGCCAGCAGCTCCCCGGGACAGGGGAACACTGAAGCTTTCTTT. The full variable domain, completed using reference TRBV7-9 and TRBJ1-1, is DTGVSQNPRHKITKRGQNVTFRCDPISEHNRLYWYRQTLGQGPEFLTYFQNEAQLEKSRLLSDRFSAERPKGSFSTLEIQRTEQGDSAMYLCASSSPGQGNTEAFFGQGTRLTVV.

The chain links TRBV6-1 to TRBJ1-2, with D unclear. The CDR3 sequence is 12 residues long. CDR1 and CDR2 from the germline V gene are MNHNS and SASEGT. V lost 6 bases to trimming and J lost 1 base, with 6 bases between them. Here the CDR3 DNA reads TGTGCCAGCAGACCAAATAACTATGGCTACACCTTC. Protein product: CASRPNNYGYTF.

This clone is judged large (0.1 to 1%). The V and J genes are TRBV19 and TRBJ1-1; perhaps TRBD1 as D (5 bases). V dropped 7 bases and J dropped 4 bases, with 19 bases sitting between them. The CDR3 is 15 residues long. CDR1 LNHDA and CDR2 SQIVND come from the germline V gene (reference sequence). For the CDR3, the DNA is TGTGCCAGTACCTGGGGTCTAACAGGTATCACTGAAGCTTTCTTT. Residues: CASTWGLTGITEAFF.

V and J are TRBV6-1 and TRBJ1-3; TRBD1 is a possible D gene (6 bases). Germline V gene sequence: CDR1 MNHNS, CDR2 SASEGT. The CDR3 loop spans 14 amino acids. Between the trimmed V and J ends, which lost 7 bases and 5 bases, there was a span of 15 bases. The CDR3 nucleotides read TGTGCCAGCAACGACAACAGGGCCCGAAACACCATATATTTT. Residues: CASNDNRARNTIYF.

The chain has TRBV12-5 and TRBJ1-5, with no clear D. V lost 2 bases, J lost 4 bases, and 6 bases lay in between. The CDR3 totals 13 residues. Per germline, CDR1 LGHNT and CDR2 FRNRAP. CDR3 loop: CASGLTTNQPQHF. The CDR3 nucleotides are TGTGCTAGTGGTTTGACGACGAATCAGCCCCAGCATTTT.

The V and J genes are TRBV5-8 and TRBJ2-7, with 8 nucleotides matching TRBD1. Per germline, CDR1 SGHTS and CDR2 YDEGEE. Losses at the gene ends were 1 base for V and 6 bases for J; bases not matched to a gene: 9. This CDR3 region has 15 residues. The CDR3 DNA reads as TGTGCCAGCAGCTTGTACGGGACAGGTAAAACCGAGCAGTACTTC. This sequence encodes CASSLYGTGKTEQYF.

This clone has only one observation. This CDR3 reads CASSLLGTGQPQHF. The CDR3 coding sequence is TGTGCCAGCAGTTTGCTAGGGACCGGCCAGCCCCAGCATTTT. The V and J genes are TRBV28 and TRBJ1-5; possible D gene TRBD1, 5 bases. Germline V CDR1 and CDR2: MDHEN, SYDVKM. The CDR3 is 14 amino acids. V was shortened by 3 bases and J by 7 bases, with 13 bases between the two germline ends.

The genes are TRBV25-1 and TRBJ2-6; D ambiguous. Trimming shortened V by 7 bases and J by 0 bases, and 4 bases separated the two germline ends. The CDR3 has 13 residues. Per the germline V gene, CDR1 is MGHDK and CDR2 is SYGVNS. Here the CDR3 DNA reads TGTGCCAGCACAACCTCTGGGGCCAACGTCCTGACTTTC. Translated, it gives CASTTSGANVLTF.

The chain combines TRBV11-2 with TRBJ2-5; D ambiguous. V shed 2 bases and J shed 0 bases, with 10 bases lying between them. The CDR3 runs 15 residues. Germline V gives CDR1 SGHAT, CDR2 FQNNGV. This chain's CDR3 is CASSLYLTDQETQYF. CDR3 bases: TGTGCCAGCAGCTTATATCTAACAGACCAAGAGACCCAGTACTTC.

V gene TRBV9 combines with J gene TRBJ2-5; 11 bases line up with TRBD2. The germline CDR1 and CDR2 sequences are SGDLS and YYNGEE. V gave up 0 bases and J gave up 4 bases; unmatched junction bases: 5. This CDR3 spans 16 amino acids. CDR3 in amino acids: CASSVGSGGAGETQYF. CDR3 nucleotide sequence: TGTGCCAGCAGCGTAGGTAGCGGGGGGGCCGGAGAGACCCAGTACTTC.

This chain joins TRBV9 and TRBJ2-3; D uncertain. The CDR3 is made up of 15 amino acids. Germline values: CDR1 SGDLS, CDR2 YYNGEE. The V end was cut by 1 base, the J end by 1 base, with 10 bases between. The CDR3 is CASSVSNSRTDTQYF. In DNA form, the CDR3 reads TGTGCCAGCAGCGTAAGTAACTCCCGCACAGATACGCAGTATTTT.

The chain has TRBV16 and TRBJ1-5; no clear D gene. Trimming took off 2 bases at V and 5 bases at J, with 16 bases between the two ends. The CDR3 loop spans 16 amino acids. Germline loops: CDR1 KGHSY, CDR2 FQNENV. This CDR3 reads CASSQTTEARDQPQHF. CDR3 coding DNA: TGTGCCAGCAGCCAAACTACCGAGGCCCGAGATCAGCCCCAGCATTTT.

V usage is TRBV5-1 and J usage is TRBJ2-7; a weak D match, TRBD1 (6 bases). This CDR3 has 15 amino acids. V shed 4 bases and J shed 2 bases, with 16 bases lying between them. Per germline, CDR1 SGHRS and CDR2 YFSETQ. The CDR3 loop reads CASSPTGTQPYEQYF. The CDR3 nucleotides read TGCGCCAGCAGCCCCACCGGGACACAACCCTACGAGCAGTACTTC.

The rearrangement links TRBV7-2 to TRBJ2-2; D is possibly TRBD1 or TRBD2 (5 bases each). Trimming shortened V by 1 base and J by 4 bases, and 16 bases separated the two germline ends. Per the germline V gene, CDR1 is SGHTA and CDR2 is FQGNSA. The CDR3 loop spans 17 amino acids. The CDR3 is CASSLEGGTAITGELFF. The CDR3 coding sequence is TGTGCCAGCAGCTTAGAGGGTGGGACGGCCATCACCGGGGAGCTGTTTTTT.

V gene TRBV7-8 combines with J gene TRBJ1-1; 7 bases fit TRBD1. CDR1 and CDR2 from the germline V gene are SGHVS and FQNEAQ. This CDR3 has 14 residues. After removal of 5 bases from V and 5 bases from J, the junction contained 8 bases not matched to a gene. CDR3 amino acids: CASSTRQGGTEAFF. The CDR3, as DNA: TGTGCCAGCAGCACCCGACAGGGTGGGACTGAAGCTTTCTTT.

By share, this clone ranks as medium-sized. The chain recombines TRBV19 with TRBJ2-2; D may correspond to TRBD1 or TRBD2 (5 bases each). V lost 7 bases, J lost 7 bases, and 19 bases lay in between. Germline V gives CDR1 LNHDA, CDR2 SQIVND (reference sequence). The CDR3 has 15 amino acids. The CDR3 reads CASKPGFGESGELFF. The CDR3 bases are TGTGCCAGTAAGCCAGGGTTCGGGGAGAGCGGGGAGCTGTTTTTT.

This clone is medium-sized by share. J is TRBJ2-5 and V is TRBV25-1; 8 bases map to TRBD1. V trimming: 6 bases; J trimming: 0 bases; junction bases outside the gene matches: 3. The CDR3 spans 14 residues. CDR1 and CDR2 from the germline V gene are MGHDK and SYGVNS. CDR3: CASSWTGYQETQYF. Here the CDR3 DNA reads TGTGCCAGCAGCTGGACAGGGTACCAAGAGACCCAGTACTTC.

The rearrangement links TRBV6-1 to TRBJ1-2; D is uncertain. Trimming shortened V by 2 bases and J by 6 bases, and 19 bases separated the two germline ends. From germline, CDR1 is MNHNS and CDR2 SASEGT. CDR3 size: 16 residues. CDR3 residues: CASSEQPLGSWDGYTF. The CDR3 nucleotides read TGTGCCAGCAGTGAACAACCTCTCGGATCTTGGGATGGCTACACCTTC.

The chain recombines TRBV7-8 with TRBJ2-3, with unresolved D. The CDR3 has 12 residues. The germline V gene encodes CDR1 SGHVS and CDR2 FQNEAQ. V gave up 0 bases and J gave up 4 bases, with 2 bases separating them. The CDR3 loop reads CASSLAADTQYF. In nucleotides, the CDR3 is TGTGCCAGCAGCTTAGCGGCAGATACGCAGTATTTT.

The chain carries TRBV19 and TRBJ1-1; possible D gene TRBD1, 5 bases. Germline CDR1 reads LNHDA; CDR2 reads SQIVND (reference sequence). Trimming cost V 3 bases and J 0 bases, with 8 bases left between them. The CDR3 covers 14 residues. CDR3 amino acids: CASSIQGLNTEAFF. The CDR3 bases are TGTGCCAGTAGTATTCAGGGCCTGAACACTGAAGCTTTCTTT.

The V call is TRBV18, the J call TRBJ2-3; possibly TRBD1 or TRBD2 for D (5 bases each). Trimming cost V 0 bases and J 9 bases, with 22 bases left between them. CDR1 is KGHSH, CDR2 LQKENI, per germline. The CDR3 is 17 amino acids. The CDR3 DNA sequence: TGTGCCAGCTCACCACCGGATGGGGGACGGTCCGGGGAGACGCAGTATTTT. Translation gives CASSPPDGGRSGETQYF.

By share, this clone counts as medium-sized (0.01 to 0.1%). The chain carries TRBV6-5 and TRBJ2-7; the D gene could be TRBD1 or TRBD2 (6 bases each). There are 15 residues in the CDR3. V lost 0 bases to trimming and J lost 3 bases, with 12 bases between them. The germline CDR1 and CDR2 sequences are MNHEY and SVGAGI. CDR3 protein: CASSYSRGQGYEQYF. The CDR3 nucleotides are TGTGCCAGCAGTTACTCTCGGGGGCAGGGCTACGAGCAGTACTTC.

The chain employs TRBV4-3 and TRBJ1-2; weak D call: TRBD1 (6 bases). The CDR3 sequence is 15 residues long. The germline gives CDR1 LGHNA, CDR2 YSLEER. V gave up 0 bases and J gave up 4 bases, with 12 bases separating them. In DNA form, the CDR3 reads TGCGCCAGCAGCCAAGATTCACAGGGAGCCTATGGCTACACCTTC. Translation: CASSQDSQGAYGYTF.

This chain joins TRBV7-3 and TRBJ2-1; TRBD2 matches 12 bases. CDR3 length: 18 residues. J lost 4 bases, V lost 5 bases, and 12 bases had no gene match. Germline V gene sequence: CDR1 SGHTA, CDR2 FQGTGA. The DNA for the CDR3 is TGTGCCAGCAGCCTCTTATCGACTAGCGGGGGACTATACAATGAGCAGTTCTTC. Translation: CASSLLSTSGGLYNEQFF.